The source of this TCR beta chain is a study of shared clonotypes between healthy human individuals (dated by TCRdb to about 2020). With respect to the entire study: A few men and two women, aged 18 to 49 years, made up the cohort. To estimate repertoire size and how much clonotype sharing occurs between individuals, the study deeply sequenced the blood TCR repertoires of five healthy adults. Per donor, leukapheresis produced somewhere between about 0.9 and 9.5 billion PBMCs. For each donor, CD4 naive and CD4 memory were each given three plates, CD8 naive was given two plates, and CD8 memory was given one plate. Libraries were prepared and TCR repertoires were sequenced by different laboratories using diverse techniques, in order to increase sequencing depth and limit assay-specific biases.

Here is what the overall study found, with its caveats: Naive subsets generally had larger estimated clonotype richness than memory subsets did. Across a few donors, approximately 5% of naive CD4, roughly 3.5% of naive CD8, about 2.3% of memory CD4, and over 0.35% of memory CD8 clonotypes were shared. Clonotypes shared by all four sorted-subset donors showed higher generation probabilities than non-shared clonotypes. Because the study included only a small number of donors, the genetic and exposure-history diversity represented was limited. Sampling was restricted to blood, and TCR repertoires in tissues likely differ from the TCR repertoires found in blood. Rarefaction of sorted-subset datasets indicated incomplete sequencing despite the large sequencing depth. Pairwise subsampling indicated that sequencing depth was expected to affect the degree of clonotype sharing among donors.

Using the deep immunoSEQ assay, multiplex PCR amplified TCR CDR3 regions from genomic DNA. Extracted genomic DNA from each cell subset was spread evenly across all wells of several immunoSEQ 96-well plates, with each plate serving as a replicate. For sorted subsets, 200 to 250 ng of genomic DNA, equivalent to 25,000 to 35,000 T cell genomes, went into each replicate PCR. Purified libraries were quantified with a Qubit 3.0 fluorometer, sized on a Bioanalyzer 2100, and re-quantified with the KAPA Library Quantification kit. Every immunoSEQ 96-well plate was sequenced on a separate single-read 150-cycle Illumina NextSeq 550 flow cell. In the paper's pipeline: Because the immunoSEQ output held only junctional sequences and lacked quality scores, the filtering could not match the filtering applied to full-length reads. Sequences were annotated with PyIR, a Python wrapper for IgBLAST v1.9, and V/J genes and CDR3 were assigned using IMGT germline references. Reads with weak V/J assignments (E-value above 1e-6), missing CDR3, stop codons, out-of-frame junctions, or ambiguous translated residues were removed. V3J clonotypes were defined as sequences sharing the same inferred V gene, J gene, and CDR3 amino acid sequence. To compute the percentage overlap between repertoires, the number of shared unique clonotypes was divided by the size of the smaller repertoire. Three approaches were used to assess repertoire richness: RTK rarefaction, the Chao1 estimator, and Recon v2.1 estimates of unobserved clonotypes. OLGA was used to compute generation probabilities for all TCRbeta clonotypes that the gDNA method yielded from several donors. TCRdb retrieved this table from immuneACCESS and kept in-frame rearrangements only. Not all clones are present; in checked studies, unresolved V genes account for under half, and no reason is known for the remainder. The DNA was the basis for D and trimming; V, J and clone size are from that table. The table for this sample lists some 500,000 clones; approximately 95% of them were counted only once. The biggest ten clones account for 0.06% of the sample.

Spanning cysteine to phenylalanine, the CDR3 consists of 13 amino acids. Of all the DNA, just the CDR3 is kept, 39 bases in frame from base 1. Between the V and J ends, shortened by 0 bases and 3 bases respectively, the junction contains 8 bases. CDR1 and CDR2 are drawn from the germline V gene (reference sequence): GTSNPN, SVGIG. The donors were healthy, HIV-negative adults with no recently reported acute infections or vaccinations. Every donor was a Caucasian adult residing in Nashville, Tennessee, USA. CD4+ T cells were enriched by magnetic negative selection, after which naive cells were positively selected on CD45RA and the negative fraction was taken as the memory subset. Blood was obtained by leukapheresis, after which PBMCs were separated by Ficoll-Histopaque density gradient centrifugation and cryopreserved in liquid nitrogen vapor phase. Analytical flow cytometry was used to check the purity and quantity of every magnetically sorted T cell population. From each sorted fraction, genomic DNA was isolated and quantified by UV absorbance on a Nanodrop 2000c.

Comment on this clone: The antigen it binds to is not known. Base qualities are not provided; no much larger clone lies one nucleotide away.

This clonotype originated in a woman between 25 and 40 years old in good health. The rearranged chain carries TRBV30 and TRBJ2-5; the D region possibly corresponds to TRBD2 (6 bases align). Source material: naive CD4+ T cells sorted from blood. Taken with the paper, the label for cell subset or site translates to: CD45RA+ positively selected. The DNA sequence is TGTGCCTGGAGTGTACTAGCAGAAGAGACCCAGTACTTC. Translated, this gives CAWSVLAEETQYF.